Each of the 2 T cell receptor beta chains below was sequenced from the same sample in a study of blood T cell repertoires in COVID-19. Generated by immunoSEQ multiplex PCR, the TCRdb table keeps only in-frame clones and is missing some. The table includes fewer than 250,000 clones, 86% detected once. The sample consisted of PBMCs or T cells enriched from blood (not recorded which). Receptor source: a woman between 50 and 59 years old who had recovered from COVID-19.

In its sample, this clone was seen once. The chain joins TRBV11-3 to TRBJ2-5, with 7 positions matching TRBD1. The CDR3 loop spans 15 amino acids. Trimming removed 6 bases from V and 4 bases from J; junction bases left unmatched: 11. In germline, CDR1 is SGHNT, CDR2 YENEEA. In DNA, the CDR3 is TGTGCCAGCAGTTACAGGGGTTTCAGTCGAGAGACCCAGTACTTC. This translates into CASSYRGFSRETQYF.

The genes are TRBV28 and TRBJ1-2, with 7 bases fitting TRBD1. Germline loops: CDR1 MDHEN, CDR2 SYDVKM. With 10 bases clipped from V and 4 bases from J, the junction kept 9 bases outside the gene matches. This CDR3 spans 13 amino acids. CDR3 amino acids: CAILPQGSYGYTF. The CDR3, as DNA: TGTGCCATCCTCCCACAGGGGAGCTATGGCTACACCTTC.